The T cell receptor (beta chain) described here comes from a study of blood T cell repertoires in COVID-19. Study-wide context: Sites across the United States, Italy and Spain contributed samples from acute and convalescent COVID-19.

The CDR3 runs 16 residues. Per the germline V gene, CDR1 is SGHTS and CDR2 is YDEGEE. Trimming pared 4 bases from V and 0 bases from J, leaving 16 bases between. Per the study methods: Reference gene primer amplification gave nucleated cell count estimates. TCRdb's copy holds only in-frame clones and misses some; the assay was immunoSEQ multiplex PCR. The DNA was the basis for D and trimming; V, J and clone size are from that table. This sample carries some 200,000 clones, roughly three quarters of them seen once, and the ten largest clones take around 8.9%. The sequence was obtained from a woman in her forties or fifties with active or convalescent COVID-19. The specimen was peripheral blood. The chain carries TRBV5-8 and TRBJ1-2; D may be TRBD1 (6 bases). CDR3 nucleotides: TGTGCCAGCAGCGAACAGGGATATGTAGCTAACTATGGCTACACCTTC. Translation gives CASSEQGYVANYGYTF.